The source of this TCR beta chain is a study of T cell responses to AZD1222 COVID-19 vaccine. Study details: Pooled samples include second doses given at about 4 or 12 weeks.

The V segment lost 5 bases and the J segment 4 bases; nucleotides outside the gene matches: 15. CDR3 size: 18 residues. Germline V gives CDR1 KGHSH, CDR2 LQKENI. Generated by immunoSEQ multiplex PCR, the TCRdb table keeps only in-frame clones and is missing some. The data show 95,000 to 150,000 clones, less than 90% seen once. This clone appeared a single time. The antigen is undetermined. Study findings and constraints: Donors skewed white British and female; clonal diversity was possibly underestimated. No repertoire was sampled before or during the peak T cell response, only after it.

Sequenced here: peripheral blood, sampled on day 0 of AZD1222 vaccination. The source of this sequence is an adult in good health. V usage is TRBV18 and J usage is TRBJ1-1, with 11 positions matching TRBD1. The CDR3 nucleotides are TGTGCCAGCTCAACCTCGGGCTGGACAGGGGGCGAGAGCACTGAAGCTTTCTTT. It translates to CASSTSGWTGGESTEAFF.